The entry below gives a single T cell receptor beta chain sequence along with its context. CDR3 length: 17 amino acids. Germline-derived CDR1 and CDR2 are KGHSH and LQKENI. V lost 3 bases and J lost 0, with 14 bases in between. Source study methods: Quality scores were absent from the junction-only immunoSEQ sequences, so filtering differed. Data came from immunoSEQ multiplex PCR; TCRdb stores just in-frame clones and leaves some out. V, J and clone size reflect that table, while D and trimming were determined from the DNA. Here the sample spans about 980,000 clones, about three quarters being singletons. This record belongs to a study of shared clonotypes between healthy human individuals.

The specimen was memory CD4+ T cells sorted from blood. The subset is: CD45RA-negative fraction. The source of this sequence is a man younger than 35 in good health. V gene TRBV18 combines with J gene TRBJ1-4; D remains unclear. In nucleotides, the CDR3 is TGTGCCAGCTCACCGAAGGGCCTTCGAGCAACTAATGAAAAACTGTTTTTT. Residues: CASSPKGLRATNEKLFF. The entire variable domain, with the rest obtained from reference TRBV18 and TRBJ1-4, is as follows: NAGVMQNPRHLVRRRGQEARLRCSPMKGHSHVYWYRQLPEEGLKFMVYLQKENIIDESGMPKERFSAEFPKEGPSILRIQQVVRGDSAAYFCASSPKGLRATNEKLFFGSGTQLSVL.